This TCR beta chain was obtained from a study of blood T cell repertoires in COVID-19. This clone has a single count. Produced via immunoSEQ multiplex PCR; TCRdb's table is partial and in-frame only. The sample shows more than 200,000 clones, around 87% of them seen only once. The sequenced material came from PBMCs or T cells enriched from blood (not recorded which). The receptor was isolated from a woman between 50 and 59 years old who had recovered from COVID-19.

CDR3 DNA: TGTGCCAGCAGTGTAGCGCGGGAGGTAGAGACCCAGTACTTC. It encodes CASSVAREVETQYF. This chain uses TRBV28 with TRBJ2-5; 8 positions match TRBD2. This CDR3 contains 14 residues. The V gene end was trimmed by 5 bases and the J gene end by 4 bases; junction bases not matched to a gene: 6. CDR1 and CDR2 from the germline V gene are MDHEN and SYDVKM.